This T cell receptor (beta chain) was sequenced in a study of OX40 agonist ivuxolimab in advanced cancers. Study-level information: Patients treated during dose escalation were battling hepatocellular carcinoma, melanoma, renal cell or head and neck cancer. Anti-PD-1, anti-PD-L1 or anti-CTLA-4 therapy given earlier was allowed, and 35% to 50% had some.

Profiling relied on immunoSEQ multiplex PCR, and the TCRdb table lists in-frame clones only, not all of them. The sample has about 50,000 clones, about four fifths seen once. The CDR3 contains 14 residues. Per germline, CDR1 SGHAT and CDR2 FQNNGV. V lost 5 bases and J lost 7, with 14 bases in between. This TCR was recovered from an adult with an advanced solid tumor such as melanoma, head and neck, liver or kidney cancer. The genes are TRBV11-2 and TRBJ2-2; possible D gene TRBD1, 6 bases. This sample comprised CD4+ or CD8+ T cells sorted from blood, obtained in a trial of the OX40 agonist ivuxolimab. As DNA, the CDR3 is TGTGCCAGCAGCACGAGGGACATTCGCGGGGAGCTGTTTTTT. Translating it yields CASSTRDIRGELFF.